This TCR beta chain was recorded in a study of T cell changes during pregnancy in multiple sclerosis. This CDR3 has 12 amino acids. Germline loops: CDR1 GTSNPN, CDR2 SVGIG (reference sequence). Trimming stripped 6 bases from V and 4 bases from J, with 13 bases between. Profiled with immunoSEQ multiplex PCR; TCRdb holds only in-frame clones, not every one. In the table there are under 55,000 clones, 85% to 95% of which are singletons. The sequencing used CD4+ T cells from peripheral blood mononuclear cells, collected in the third trimester of pregnancy. The rearrangement joins TRBV30 to TRBJ2-7; D uncertain. The sequence derives from a female donor with multiple sclerosis, enrolled in a pregnancy study. This CDR3 is CACLTGRYEQYF. The DNA of the CDR3 is TGTGCCTGCCTCACGGGTCGTTACGAGCAGTACTTC.